These 27 T cell receptor beta chains share one sample of origin, sequenced in a study of T-cell memory formation after mild COVID-19. MiXCR, applied by TCRdb to the 5' RACE reads, yields one record per CDR3 protein. The sample includes about 27,000 distinct CDR3 sequences, around 16% of them seen just once. The sequencing input was PBMCs or a T cell subset sorted from them (not recorded which). Receptors were obtained from an adult who had mild COVID-19 (a few samples of this study predate the infection). Cell type and time point are not known.

Many counts were recorded for this clonotype. This sequence joins TRBV12-3 or TRBV12-4 and TRBJ1-2; D unclear. The germline V and J ends were trimmed by 6 bases and 8 bases, with 13 bases remaining between them. The CDR3 is 12 amino acids. The CDR3 protein is CASSPEVAGYTF. The CDR3 DNA sequence: TGTGCCAGCAGCCCCGAAGTAGCCGGCTACACCTTC.

This clonotype was recorded once. Just one base apart from a much larger clone, this may be a read error. The chain links TRBV14 to TRBJ2-2; 7 bases map to TRBD2. Germline lookup yields CDR1 SGHDN and CDR2 FVKESK. J lost 2 bases, V lost 4 bases, and 4 bases had no gene match. The CDR3 contains 15 residues. The CDR3 nucleotides read TGTGCCAGCAGCCGTCTAGCGGATAACACCGGGGAGCTGTTTTTT. It specifies CASSRLADNTGELFF.

The rearrangement joins TRBV28 to TRBJ2-7; D not resolved. The V gene lost 5 bases and the J gene lost 4 bases, with 9 bases spanning the gap. This CDR3 has 12 residues. Germline V gene lookup returns CDR1 MDHEN and CDR2 SYDVKM. Written as DNA, the CDR3 is TGTGCCAGCAGTACCTCACAATACGAGCAGTACTTC. It translates to CASSTSQYEQYF.

A few counts support this clonotype. V gene TRBV4-2 combines with J gene TRBJ1-2, with 8 bases identical to TRBD1. Germline V gene sequence: CDR1 LGHNA, CDR2 YNFKEQ. CDR3 length: 13 amino acids. Trimming cost V 4 bases and J 8 bases; bases outside gene matches: 6. The chain's CDR3 is CASSPGQGHGYTF. CDR3 sequence (DNA): TGTGCCAGCAGCCCTGGACAGGGTCACGGCTACACCTTC.

In this sample, this clonotype turned up many times. The chain recombines TRBV15 with TRBJ1-1; D may be TRBD1 (6 bases). Per the germline V gene, CDR1 is LNHNV and CDR2 is YYDKDF (reference sequence). This CDR3 comprises 14 residues. V lost 0 bases to trimming and J lost 6 bases, with 11 bases between them. CDR3 sequence (DNA): TGTGCCACCAGCAGAGATCGGGGGGCGGCTGAAGCTTTCTTT. It codes for CATSRDRGAAEAFF.

In its sample, this clonotype ranks as medium-sized. The rearrangement joins TRBV20-1 to TRBJ2-1, with TRBD2 identical over 10 bases. The CDR3 totals 14 residues. Germline-derived CDR1 and CDR2 are DFQATT and SNEGSKA (reference sequence). The V and J ends lost 0 bases and 7 bases, in that order; junction bases with no gene match: 3. The CDR3 reads CSARESGRGNEQFF. Here the CDR3 DNA reads TGCAGTGCTAGAGAAAGCGGGAGGGGAAATGAGCAGTTCTTC.

This clonotype was observed many times. CDR3 residues: CASSQVGGLTEKLFF. The CDR3 nucleotides read TGCGCCAGCAGCCAAGTTGGGGGCCTGACTGAAAAACTGTTTTTT. V is TRBV4-1 and J is TRBJ1-4; D possibly corresponds to TRBD1 (6 bases). This CDR3 has 15 residues. Per germline, CDR1 MGHRA and CDR2 YSYEKL. Trimming left V 1 base short and J 7 bases short, with 13 bases between.

At least ten counts were recorded for this clonotype. The CDR3 protein is CASSLRQALGYGYTF. In nucleotides, the CDR3 is TGTGCCAGCAGTTTGAGGCAGGCCCTGGGCTATGGCTACACCTTC. The chain uses TRBV12-3 or TRBV12-4 and TRBJ1-2; D unclear. V lost 3 bases and J lost 4, with 15 bases in between. CDR3 length equals 15 residues.

In its sample, this clonotype was seen many times. The chain combines TRBV6-5 with TRBJ1-1, with D hard to call. V lost 4 bases and J 1 base, leaving 7 bases between the germline ends. Looked up from germline, CDR1 is MNHEY and CDR2 is SVGAGI. The CDR3 has 13 amino acids. CDR3 nucleotide sequence: TGTGCCAGCAGTTTACGAGGGAACACTGAAGCTTTCTTT. It translates to CASSLRGNTEAFF.

This chain links TRBV7-2 with TRBJ1-5; possible D gene TRBD1, 6 bases. With 1 base removed from V and 7 bases from J, the gap between germline ends came to 11 bases. Germline V CDR1 and CDR2: SGHTA, FQGNSA. The CDR3 extends over 14 amino acids. The CDR3 sequence is CASSLEGGKQPQHF. The DNA for the CDR3 is TGTGCCAGCAGCTTAGAAGGGGGGAAGCAGCCCCAGCATTTT.

This clonotype was picked up many times. The V call is TRBV6-1, the J call TRBJ2-3; D is perhaps TRBD2 (5 bases). The V and J ends lost 3 bases and 4 bases respectively, with 14 bases between them. CDR3 size: 15 residues. The germline CDR1 and CDR2 sequences are MNHNS and SASEGT. CDR3 in amino acids: CASSDLGRVADTQYF. CDR3 DNA sequence: TGTGCCAGCAGTGACTTAGGGCGGGTGGCAGATACGCAGTATTTT.

This clonotype came up many times. The chain recombines TRBV7-6 with TRBJ2-3; 9 bases align to TRBD2. The CDR3 length is 17 residues. J gave up 0 bases and V 5 bases, and 9 bases lay outside the gene matches. The V gene's germline CDR1 is SGHVS and CDR2 FNYEAQ. This chain's CDR3 is CASSPVTSGASTDTQYF. The CDR3 DNA reads TGTGCCAGCAGCCCCGTGACTAGCGGAGCCAGCACAGATACGCAGTATTTT.

This clonotype was seen a handful of times. As DNA, the CDR3 is TGTGCCAGCTCCCCTAAAACAGGGGAGGGTGAGCAGTTCTTC. Amino acids: CASSPKTGEGEQFF. This rearrangement joins TRBV18 to TRBJ2-1, with D perhaps being TRBD1 or TRBD2 (7 bases each). CDR1 and CDR2 from the germline V gene are KGHSH and LQKENI. The germline V and J ends were trimmed by 6 bases and 9 bases, with 18 bases remaining between them. The CDR3 is 14 residues long.

This clonotype was seen repeatedly, ten times or more. V and J are TRBV7-3 and TRBJ2-3; 9 nucleotides line up with TRBD2. This CDR3 contains 17 residues. V was pared by 4 bases and J by 9 bases, with 17 bases of the junction left unmatched. The germline V gene encodes CDR1 SGHTA and CDR2 FQGTGA. The CDR3 loop is CASSSPEAGGTQGTQYF. Here the CDR3 DNA reads TGTGCCAGCAGCTCGCCCGAGGCGGGGGGGACTCAGGGGACGCAGTATTTT.

This clonotype was seen many times. This rearrangement joins TRBV6-2 or TRBV6-3 to TRBJ2-7, with TRBD2 matching 7 bases. CDR3 length: 15 amino acids. The junction had 7 bases not matched to a gene; V was cut back by 0 bases and J by 5 bases. Germline CDR1 is MNHEY and CDR2 is SVGEGT. CDR3 nucleotide sequence: TGTGCCAGCAGTTACTCTGGCGGGAGTTCCAACGAGCAGTACTTC. This gives the protein CASSYSGGSSNEQYF.

The J gene is TRBJ1-1, the V gene TRBV11-2; 11 positions match TRBD1. CDR3 length equals 15 residues. Looked up from germline, CDR1 is SGHAT and CDR2 is FQNNGV. J gave up 4 bases and V 6 bases, and 7 bases lay outside the gene matches. CDR3 DNA sequence: TGTGCCAGCAGAGCGGGGGGGACAGGGGGCACTGAAGCTTTCTTT. Translating gives CASRAGGTGGTEAFF.

This clonotype was counted many times. CDR3 in DNA: TGTGCCACCAGTGTTTCAGGGACCGGCACAGATACGCAGTATTTT. It specifies CATSVSGTGTDTQYF. This chain uses TRBV24-1 with TRBJ2-3; D possibly uses TRBD1 or TRBD2 (5 bases each). The CDR3 runs 15 residues. Trimming pared 5 bases from V and 1 base from J, leaving 12 bases between. The germline V gene has CDR1 KGHDR and CDR2 SFDVKD.

This clonotype was counted between two and nine times. V is TRBV20-1 and J is TRBJ2-6; a possible D gene is TRBD2 (6 bases). CDR3 length equals 18 residues. V gave up 0 bases and J gave up 1 base, with 16 bases separating them. Germline loops: CDR1 DFQATT, CDR2 SNEGSKA (reference sequence). The CDR3 sequence: CSARDLRGKGSGANVLTF. The CDR3 DNA is TGCAGTGCTAGAGATCTTCGGGGGAAAGGTTCTGGGGCCAACGTCCTGACTTTC.

CDR3: CATAGTGYEQYF. Here the CDR3 DNA reads TGTGCCACCGCCGGGACAGGATACGAGCAGTACTTC. J is TRBJ2-7 and V is TRBV24-1; 8 bases align to TRBD1. Germline CDR1 is KGHDR and CDR2 is SFDVKD. The CDR3 covers 12 residues. J was trimmed by 4 bases and V by 9 bases; bases with no gene match: 4.

This clonotype was seen many times. This chain uses TRBV6-5 with TRBJ1-4; D is unresolved. With 0 bases removed from V and 4 bases from J, the gap between germline ends came to 12 bases. The CDR3 contains 16 residues. The germline gives CDR1 MNHEY, CDR2 SVGAGI. CDR3 region: CASSYSSGLRNEKLFF. The CDR3 coding sequence is TGTGCCAGCAGTTACTCGTCCGGACTACGTAATGAAAAACTGTTTTTT.

This clonotype was counted ten times or more. V and J are TRBV7-6 and TRBJ2-2; 7 nucleotides match TRBD2. The length of the CDR3 is 15 residues. J was trimmed by 7 bases and V by 0 bases; bases with no gene match: 5. The V gene's germline CDR1 is SGHVS and CDR2 FNYEAQ. The DNA of the CDR3 is TGTGCCAGCAGCTTAGCAGGGAGCGGGATCGGGGAGCTGTTTTTT. Encoded protein: CASSLAGSGIGELFF.

The chain uses TRBV19 and TRBJ2-3; 15 bases agree with TRBD2. CDR1 and CDR2 (germline): LNHDA, SQIVND (reference sequence). Trimming at V came to 3 bases and at J to 2 bases, leaving 6 bases not matched to a gene. This CDR3 contains 18 residues. CDR3 region: CASSIGTSGGYYTDTQYF. The DNA of the CDR3 is TGTGCCAGTAGTATCGGGACTAGCGGGGGGTACTACACAGATACGCAGTATTTT.

This clonotype was counted at least ten times. The chain carries TRBV20-1 and TRBJ1-2; D might be TRBD1 (6 bases). The CDR3 runs to 12 residues. Per the germline V gene, CDR1 is DFQATT and CDR2 is SNEGSKA (reference sequence). Trimming took 5 bases from V and 4 from J, leaving 11 bases between them. The CDR3 loop is CSASDSRYGYTF. CDR3 bases: TGCAGTGCTTCGGACAGTCGCTATGGCTACACCTTC.

This clonotype was detected many times. The V gene is TRBV12-3 or TRBV12-4, the J gene TRBJ2-1; TRBD1 might be the D (6 bases). The ends were cut back, 1 base at V and 8 bases at J, with 12 bases in the middle. CDR3 length: 14 amino acids. The CDR3 region is CASSLGGTIDEQFF. In DNA, the CDR3 is TGTGCCAGCAGTTTAGGAGGGACAATCGATGAGCAGTTCTTC.

This clonotype was counted only a few times. The chain couples TRBV3-1 to TRBJ1-6; D is perhaps TRBD1 (5 bases). Trimming took off 0 bases at V and 12 bases at J, with 21 bases between the two ends. This CDR3 contains 17 residues. In germline, CDR1 is LGHDT, CDR2 YNNKEL (reference sequence). The DNA of the CDR3 is TGTGCCAGCAGCCAAGATACAGGTGACGGGGGACGAAGACCCCTCCACTTT. This gives the protein CASSQDTGDGGRRPLHF.

The chain joins TRBV24-1 to TRBJ2-6; no firm D call. The CDR3 totals 16 residues. V was clipped by 3 bases and J by 0 bases, with 8 bases between them. Germline V gene sequence: CDR1 KGHDR, CDR2 SFDVKD. CDR3 residues: CATSDMGASGANVLTF. For the CDR3, the DNA is TGTGCCACCAGTGATATGGGTGCCTCTGGGGCCAACGTCCTGACTTTC.

This clonotype occurred many times. The chain carries TRBV12-3 or TRBV12-4 and TRBJ1-4, with D possibly being TRBD1 (5 bases). The CDR3 has 13 residues. V lost 7 bases and J 8 bases, leaving 14 bases between the germline ends. This CDR3 is CASTPGVAEKLFF. The CDR3 DNA sequence: TGTGCCAGCACGCCGGGGGTTGCGGAAAAACTGTTTTTT.